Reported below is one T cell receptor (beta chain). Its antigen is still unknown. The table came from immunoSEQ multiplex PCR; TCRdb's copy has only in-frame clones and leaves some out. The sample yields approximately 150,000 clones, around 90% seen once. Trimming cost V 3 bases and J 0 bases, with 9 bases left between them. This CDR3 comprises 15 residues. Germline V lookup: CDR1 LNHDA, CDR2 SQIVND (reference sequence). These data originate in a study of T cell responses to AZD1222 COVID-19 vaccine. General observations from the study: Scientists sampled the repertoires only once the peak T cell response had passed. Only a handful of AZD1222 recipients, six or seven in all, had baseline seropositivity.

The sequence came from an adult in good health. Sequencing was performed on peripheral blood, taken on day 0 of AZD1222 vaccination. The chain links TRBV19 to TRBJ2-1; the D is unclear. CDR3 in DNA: TGTGCCAGTAGTATCCAGCCCAGCTCCTACAATGAGCAGTTCTTC. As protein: CASSIQPSSYNEQFF.